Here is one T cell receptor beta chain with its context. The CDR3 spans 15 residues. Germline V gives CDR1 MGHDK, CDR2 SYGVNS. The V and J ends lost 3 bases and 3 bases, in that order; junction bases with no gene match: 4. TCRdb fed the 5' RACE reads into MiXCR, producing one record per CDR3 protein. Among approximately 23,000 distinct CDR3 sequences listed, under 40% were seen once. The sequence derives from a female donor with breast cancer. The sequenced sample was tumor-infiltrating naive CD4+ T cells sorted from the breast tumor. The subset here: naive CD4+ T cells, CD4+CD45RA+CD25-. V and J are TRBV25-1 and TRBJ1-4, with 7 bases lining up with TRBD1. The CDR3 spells CASSDDRASNEKLFF. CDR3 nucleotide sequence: TGTGCCAGCAGTGATGACAGGGCCTCTAATGAAAAACTGTTTTTT.